These 29 T cell receptor beta chains came from one sample sequenced in a study of T cell changes during pregnancy in multiple sclerosis. Assay used: immunoSEQ multiplex PCR; TCRdb lists only in-frame clones, some missing. In the table there are 35,000 to 45,000 clones, roughly 92% of which are singletons. Specimen: peripheral blood. The receptors shown here come from a female donor with multiple sclerosis, enrolled in a pregnancy study.

The chain recombines TRBV6-1 with TRBJ1-2; D remains ambiguous. In germline, CDR1 is MNHNS, CDR2 SASEGT. The CDR3 consists of 13 residues. The V end was cut by 6 bases, the J end by 5 bases, with 13 bases between. In nucleotides, the CDR3 is TGTGCCAGCAGCATCGGACTTGAGTATGGCTACACCTTC. Protein product: CASSIGLEYGYTF.

This chain links TRBV11-2 with TRBJ2-1, with TRBD1 as a possible D gene (5 bases). Germline CDR1 SGHAT, CDR2 FQNNGV. V gave up 1 base and J gave up 0 bases, with 10 bases separating them. The CDR3 contains 16 residues. CDR3 DNA: TGTGCCAGCAGCTTAGGATGGACAAGCTCCTACAATGAGCAGTTCTTC. It encodes CASSLGWTSSYNEQFF.

The chain is built from TRBV4-1 and TRBJ1-4; D is ambiguous. V was shortened by 4 bases and J by 3 bases, with 6 bases between the two germline ends. The CDR3 is 13 amino acids. The V gene's germline CDR1 is MGHRA and CDR2 YSYEKL. In nucleotides, the CDR3 is TGCGCCAGCAGCCGGGCCCCTAATGAAAAACTGTTTTTT. The encoded protein is CASSRAPNEKLFF.

The chain uses TRBV11-2 and TRBJ1-1; TRBD1 aligns across 10 bases. There are 15 residues in the CDR3. J lost 2 bases, V lost 3 bases, and 3 bases had no gene match. Germline V gene lookup returns CDR1 SGHAT and CDR2 FQNNGV. The CDR3 reads CASSLDRGYNTEAFF. The CDR3 coding sequence is TGTGCCAGCAGCTTGGACAGGGGGTACAACACTGAAGCTTTCTTT.

The CDR3 sequence: CASSVVGSFPQETQYF. Here the CDR3 DNA reads TGTGCCAGCAGCGTAGTGGGCAGTTTTCCTCAAGAGACCCAGTACTTC. J is TRBJ2-5 and V is TRBV9, with D unresolved. This CDR3 spans 16 amino acids. V was trimmed by 0 bases and J by 2 bases, leaving 14 bases between them. Germline V CDR1 and CDR2: SGDLS, YYNGEE.

The gene calls are TRBV5-1 and TRBJ1-4; D remains ambiguous. Trimming removed 4 bases at V and 4 bases at J, with 8 bases between. The CDR3 sequence is 13 residues long. The germline gives CDR1 SGHRS, CDR2 YFSETQ. The CDR3 DNA sequence: TGCGCCAGCAGCCCAGAGAGTAATGAAAAACTGTTTTTT. This encodes CASSPESNEKLFF.

This sequence joins TRBV5-4 and TRBJ2-7, with a possible D match to TRBD2 (6 bases). V was shortened by 0 bases and J by 0 bases, with 13 bases between the two germline ends. The CDR3 consists of 16 residues. The germline V gene encodes CDR1 SGHNT and CDR2 YYREEE (reference sequence). The CDR3: CASSLARASDSYEQYF. CDR3 coding DNA: TGTGCCAGCAGCTTGGCTAGGGCTAGCGACTCCTACGAGCAGTACTTC.

The V call is TRBV5-1, the J call TRBJ2-7, with 10 positions matching TRBD2. CDR1 is SGHRS, CDR2 YFSETQ, per germline. The junction had 4 bases not matched to a gene; V was cut back by 2 bases and J by 2 bases. The CDR3 runs 15 residues. The CDR3 region has the DNA TGCGCCAGCAGCTTCACTAGCGGGACCACCTACGAGCAGTACTTC. Its protein product is CASSFTSGTTYEQYF.

As DNA, the CDR3 is TGTGCCAGCAGTGAATTCAGTAATGTGGCGGTCGAAGCTTTCTTT. This codes for CASSEFSNVAVEAFF. The rearrangement uses TRBV25-1 and TRBJ1-1, with D hard to call. The CDR3 is made up of 15 amino acids. Germline CDR1 is MGHDK and CDR2 is SYGVNS. Trimming shortened V by 1 base and J by 8 bases, and 17 bases separated the two germline ends.

This rearrangement joins TRBV5-1 to TRBJ2-1; TRBD2 matches 15 bases. J was trimmed by 4 bases and V by 4 bases; bases with no gene match: 3. CDR1 and CDR2 from the germline V gene are SGHRS and YFSETQ. This CDR3 contains 16 residues. This chain's CDR3 is CASSLGLAGGYNEQFF. CDR3 DNA: TGCGCCAGCAGCCTAGGACTAGCGGGAGGGTACAATGAGCAGTTCTTC.

This chain uses TRBV5-6 with TRBJ2-7; 7 nucleotides agree with TRBD2. Trimming cost V 5 bases and J 8 bases; bases outside gene matches: 25. From germline, CDR1 is SGHDT and CDR2 YYEEEE. The CDR3 covers 18 residues. CDR3 DNA: TGTGCCAGCAGTGCCTCCCAACGTTGGCTAGCGGTATTCGGTAAGCAGTACTTC. Translation gives CASSASQRWLAVFGKQYF.

V gene TRBV19 combines with J gene TRBJ2-1; 7 bases align to TRBD2. CDR3 length equals 13 residues. Germline-derived CDR1 and CDR2 are LNHDA and SQIVND (reference sequence). J lost 9 bases, V lost 5 bases, and 7 bases had no gene match. The CDR3: CASSVNTGGEQFF. CDR3 coding DNA: TGTGCCAGTAGTGTCAACACGGGGGGTGAGCAGTTCTTC.

This chain connects TRBV28 to TRBJ1-4, with 8 bases fitting TRBD1. CDR1 and CDR2 from the germline V gene are MDHEN and SYDVKM. After removal of 6 bases from V and 4 bases from J, the junction contained 7 bases not matched to a gene. The CDR3 has 15 amino acids. CDR3 coding DNA: TGTGCCAGCAGCCCCTCAGGGGGCCTTAATGAAAAACTGTTTTTT. Encoded protein: CASSPSGGLNEKLFF.

The chain carries TRBV13 and TRBJ2-7; unclear D gene. The germline V and J ends were trimmed by 0 bases and 5 bases, with 8 bases remaining between them. Germline V gives CDR1 PRHDT, CDR2 FYEKMQ (reference sequence). The length of the CDR3 is 13 residues. The DNA of the CDR3 is TGTGCCAGCAGCTTAGGTCTAGGAGACGAGCAGTACTTC. This sequence encodes CASSLGLGDEQYF.

This clone was counted once. This rearrangement joins TRBV28 to TRBJ2-7; D tentatively fits TRBD1 or TRBD2 (5 bases each). CDR1 and CDR2 from the germline V gene are MDHEN and SYDVKM. This CDR3 region has 13 residues. Trimming stripped 6 bases from V and 3 bases from J, with 12 bases between. CDR3 nucleotide sequence: TGTGCCAGCAGGGAAGGGACGGACTACGAGCAGTACTTC. Protein product: CASREGTDYEQYF.

This clone appeared a few times. This chain links TRBV14 with TRBJ1-1; D not certain. V was clipped by 4 bases and J by 1 base, with 16 bases between them. The CDR3 loop spans 16 amino acids. Germline assignment: CDR1 SGHDN and CDR2 FVKESK. As DNA, the CDR3 is TGTGCCAGCAGCCCTTCGACCAGGCGGAAGAACACTGAAGCTTTCTTT. Protein product: CASSPSTRRKNTEAFF.

This chain connects TRBV6-1 to TRBJ2-5; D may be TRBD1 or TRBD2 (6 bases each). Germline V gene data show CDR1 as MNHNS and CDR2 as SASEGT. The CDR3 runs to 14 residues. V shed 5 bases and J shed 5 bases, with 15 bases lying between them. CDR3 loop: CASSSRGGGETQYF. For the CDR3, the DNA is TGTGCCAGCAGTAGCAGGGGCGGAGGGGAGACCCAGTACTTC.

This chain joins TRBV18 and TRBJ2-3, with a weak D call TRBD1 (6 bases). Germline-derived CDR1 and CDR2 are KGHSH and LQKENI. The length of the CDR3 is 14 residues. With 3 bases removed from V and 2 bases from J, the gap between germline ends came to 9 bases. CDR3 DNA: TGTGCCAGCTCACCCCGACAGGACACAGATACGCAGTATTTT. As protein: CASSPRQDTDTQYF.

The gene calls are TRBV2 and TRBJ1-2, with D possibly matching TRBD1 (5 bases). The CDR3 has 13 residues. Trimming removed 6 bases from V and 4 bases from J, with 12 bases in between. Per germline, CDR1 SNHLY and CDR2 FYNNEI. The DNA of the CDR3 is TGTGCCAGCAGGGGACGGACTCTCTATGGCTACACCTTC. This sequence encodes CASRGRTLYGYTF.

This chain uses TRBV18 with TRBJ1-3; no clear D gene. The CDR3 loop spans 14 amino acids. The V end lost 5 bases, the J end lost 8 bases, and 16 bases lay between the germline ends. CDR1 is KGHSH and CDR2 is LQKENI in the germline V gene. Here the CDR3 DNA reads TGTGCCAGCTCATTATCCCGGTCGGTTGACACCATATATTTT. Residues: CASSLSRSVDTIYF.

This clone appeared a few times. The chain couples TRBV6-1 to TRBJ2-1; possible D gene TRBD2, 7 bases. The CDR3 is 15 residues long. The V gene's germline CDR1 is MNHNS and CDR2 SASEGT. V lost 2 bases and J lost 8, with 16 bases in between. CDR3 coding DNA: TGTGCCAGCAGTGAAAGTGCGGGAGAGGGGGATGAGCAGTTCTTC. As protein: CASSESAGEGDEQFF.

The V call is TRBV7-9, the J call TRBJ2-7, with D uncertain. The CDR3 has 13 amino acids. Trimming cost V 6 bases and J 1 base, with 10 bases left between them. The germline gives CDR1 SEHNR, CDR2 FQNEAQ (reference sequence). CDR3 DNA sequence: TGTGCCAGCAGTCCGCAGGTATCCTACGAGCAGTACTTC. Amino acid sequence: CASSPQVSYEQYF.

This rearrangement joins TRBV9 to TRBJ2-3; TRBD2 aligns across 11 bases. CDR3 size: 16 residues. Trimming took 3 bases from V and 2 from J; bases not matched to a gene: 5. Germline V gives CDR1 SGDLS, CDR2 YYNGEE. The DNA of the CDR3 is TGTGCCAGCAGCGCCTCTAGCGGGAGGATCACAGATACGCAGTATTTT. Its protein is CASSASSGRITDTQYF.

The chain couples TRBV6-1 to TRBJ1-4; D gene ambiguous. Germline V CDR1 and CDR2: MNHNS, SASEGT. The V gene lost 2 bases and the J gene lost 6 bases, with 16 bases spanning the gap. The CDR3 consists of 16 residues. CDR3 loop: CASSELGRDSDEKLFF. Written as DNA, the CDR3 is TGTGCCAGCAGTGAACTCGGGAGAGACTCGGATGAAAAACTGTTTTTT.

The chain has TRBV27 and TRBJ1-2; TRBD1 agrees at 10 bases. Germline CDR1 and CDR2: MNHEY and SMNVEV (reference sequence). The CDR3 runs 13 residues. Trimming removed 3 bases from V and 8 bases from J; junction bases left unmatched: 3. The DNA of the CDR3 is TGTGCCAGCAGTTTCCGGGACAGGGGAGGCTACACCTTC. Its translation is CASSFRDRGGYTF.

The chain couples TRBV27 to TRBJ2-1; 13 nucleotides line up with TRBD2. The CDR3 totals 17 residues. CDR1 and CDR2 (germline): MNHEY, SMNVEV (reference sequence). V lost 4 bases and J lost 3; bases outside the gene matches: 6. CDR3 in DNA: TGTGCCAGCAGTTCTCTAAGGACTAGCGGGGGCTACAATGAGCAGTTCTTC. Translating gives CASSSLRTSGGYNEQFF.

This chain joins TRBV5-1 and TRBJ1-1; D unresolved. The CDR3 is made up of 15 amino acids. The germline V and J ends were trimmed by 0 bases and 3 bases, with 12 bases remaining between them. The germline gives CDR1 SGHRS, CDR2 YFSETQ. DNA of the CDR3: TGCGCCAGCAGCTTGGGGGCAGGCGCCTACACTGAAGCTTTCTTT. Its translation is CASSLGAGAYTEAFF.

The chain couples TRBV6-5 to TRBJ2-7; 9 bases map to TRBD2. Per the germline V gene, CDR1 is MNHEY and CDR2 is SVGAGI. The CDR3 runs 14 residues. Trimming took 4 bases from V and 5 from J; bases not matched to a gene: 6. CDR3 sequence reads: CASSLAGEVHEQYF. The CDR3 bases are TGTGCCAGCAGTTTAGCGGGAGAGGTCCACGAGCAGTACTTC.

V is TRBV19 and J is TRBJ1-5; 7 bases match TRBD1. Trimming at V came to 6 bases and at J to 6 bases, leaving 11 bases not matched to a gene. The germline V gene has CDR1 LNHDA and CDR2 SQIVND (reference sequence). The length of the CDR3 is 15 residues. The CDR3 loop reads CASSNDRVVSQPQHF. CDR3 bases: TGTGCCAGTAGCAACGACAGGGTTGTCTCTCAGCCCCAGCATTTT.